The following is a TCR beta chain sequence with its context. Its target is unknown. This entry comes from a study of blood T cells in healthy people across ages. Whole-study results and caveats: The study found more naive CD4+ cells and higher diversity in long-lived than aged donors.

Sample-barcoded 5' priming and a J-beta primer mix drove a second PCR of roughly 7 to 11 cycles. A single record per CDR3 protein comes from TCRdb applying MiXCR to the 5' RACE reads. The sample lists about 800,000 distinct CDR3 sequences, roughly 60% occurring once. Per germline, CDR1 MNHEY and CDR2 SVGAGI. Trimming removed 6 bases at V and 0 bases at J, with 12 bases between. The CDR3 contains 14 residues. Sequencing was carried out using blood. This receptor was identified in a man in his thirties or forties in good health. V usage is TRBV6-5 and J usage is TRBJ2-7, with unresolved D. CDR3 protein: CASSFNRYSYEQYF. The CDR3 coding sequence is TGTGCCAGCAGCTTTAACAGATACTCCTACGAGCAGTACTTC.